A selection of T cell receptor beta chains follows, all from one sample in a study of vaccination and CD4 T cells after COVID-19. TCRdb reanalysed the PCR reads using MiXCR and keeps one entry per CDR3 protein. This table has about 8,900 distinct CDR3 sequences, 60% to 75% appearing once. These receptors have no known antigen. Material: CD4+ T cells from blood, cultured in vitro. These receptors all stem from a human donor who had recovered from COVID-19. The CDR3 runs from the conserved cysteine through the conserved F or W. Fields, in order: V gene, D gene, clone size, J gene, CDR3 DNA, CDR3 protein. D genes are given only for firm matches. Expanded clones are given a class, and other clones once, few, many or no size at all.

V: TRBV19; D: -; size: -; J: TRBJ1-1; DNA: TGTGCCAGTCAAGGAAGTATGGGCACTGAAGCTTTCTTT; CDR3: CASQGSMGTEAFF
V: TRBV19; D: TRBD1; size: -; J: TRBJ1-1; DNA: TGTGCCAGTAGTATGACAGGGAGCACTGAAGCTTTCTTT; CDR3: CASSMTGSTEAFF
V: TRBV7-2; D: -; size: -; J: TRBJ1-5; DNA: TGTGCCAGCAGCTTAGCGCAGGGGAATCAGCCCCAGCATTTT; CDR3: CASSLAQGNQPQHF
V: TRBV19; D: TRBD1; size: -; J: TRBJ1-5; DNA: TGTGCCAGTAGTATCGACAGGGACTATAATCAGCCCCAGCATTTT; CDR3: CASSIDRDYNQPQHF
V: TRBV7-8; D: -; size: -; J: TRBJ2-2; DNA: TGTGCCAGCAGGATTATGTCGAACACCGGGGAGCTGTTTTTT; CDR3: CASRIMSNTGELFF
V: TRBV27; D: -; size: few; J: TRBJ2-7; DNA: TGTGCCAGCAGTTTTACGGGCCAGAGCTCCTACGAGCAGTACTTC; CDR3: CASSFTGQSSYEQYF
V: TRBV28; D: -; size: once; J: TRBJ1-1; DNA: TGTGCCAGCACCAGGGGCCACAGGGTCCGGAACACTGAAGCTTTCTTT; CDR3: CASTRGHRVRNTEAFF
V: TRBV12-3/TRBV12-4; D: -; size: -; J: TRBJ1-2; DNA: TGTGCCAGCAGTTTCGACACCCCGACTGGGTATGGCTACACCTTC; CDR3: CASSFDTPTGYGYTF
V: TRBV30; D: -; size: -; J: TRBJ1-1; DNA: TGTGCCTGGAGTGTAACAGTTACGTACACTGAAGCTTTCTTT; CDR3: CAWSVTVTYTEAFF
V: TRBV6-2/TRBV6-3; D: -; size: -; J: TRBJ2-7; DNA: TGTGCCACCTCGGCGGGACAAGTTCCCGAGCAGTACTTC; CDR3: CATSAGQVPEQYF
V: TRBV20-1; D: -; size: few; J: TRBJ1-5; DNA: TGCAGTGCCCGACCGGGGTACAATCAGCCCCAGCATTTT; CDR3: CSARPGYNQPQHF
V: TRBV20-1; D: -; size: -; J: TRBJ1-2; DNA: TGCAGTGCTAGACTCGGGTTTGGGCGGTATGGCTACACCTTC; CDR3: CSARLGFGRYGYTF
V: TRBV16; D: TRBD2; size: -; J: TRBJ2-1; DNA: TGTGCCAGCAGCCCGCTAGCGGGAGACGGGAATGAGCAGTTCTTC; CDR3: CASSPLAGDGNEQFF
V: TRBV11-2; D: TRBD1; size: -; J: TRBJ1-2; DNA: TGTGCCAGCAGCCCGGGGACAGGGAGAGGGTATGGCTACACCTTC; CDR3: CASSPGTGRGYGYTF
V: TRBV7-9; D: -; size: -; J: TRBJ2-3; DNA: TGTGCCAGCAGCTTCGTAGCGGTCACAGATACGCAGTATTTT; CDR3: CASSFVAVTDTQYF
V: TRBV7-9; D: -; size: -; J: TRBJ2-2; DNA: TGTGCCAGCAGCTTGCCTGTTGAAACCGGGGAGCTGTTTTTT; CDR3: CASSLPVETGELFF
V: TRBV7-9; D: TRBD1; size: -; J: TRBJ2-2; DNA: TGTGCCAGCAGCTTAGCATCCAGGGGGTCGTTGGCCACCGGGGAGCTGTTTTTT; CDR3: CASSLASRGSLATGELFF
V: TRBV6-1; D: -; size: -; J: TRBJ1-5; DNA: TGTGCCAGCAGTCCCCTCCGCAGGGGCACCGGCGGTCGCAATCAGCCCCAGCATTTT; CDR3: CASSPLRRGTGGRNQPQHF
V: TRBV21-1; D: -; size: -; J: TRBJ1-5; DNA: TGTGCCAGCAGCAATCAGCCCCAGCATTTT; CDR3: CASSNQPQHF
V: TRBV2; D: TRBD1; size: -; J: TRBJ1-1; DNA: TGTGCCAGCAGTGCGGACAGGGTATACACTGAAGCTTTCTTT; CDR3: CASSADRVYTEAFF
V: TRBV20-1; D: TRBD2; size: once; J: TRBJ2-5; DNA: TGCAGTGCAGCTAGACTAGCGGGGGGACGACAAGAGACCCAGTACTTC; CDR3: CSAARLAGGRQETQYF
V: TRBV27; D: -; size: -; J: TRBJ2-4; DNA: TGTGCCAGCAGTCGTACAGGGACTGCCAAAAACATTCAGTACTTC; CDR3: CASSRTGTAKNIQYF
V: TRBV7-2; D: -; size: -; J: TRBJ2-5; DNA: TGTGCCAGCAGCTTAGGACAGCCTTCAGGCCAGTACTTC; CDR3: CASSLGQPSGQYF
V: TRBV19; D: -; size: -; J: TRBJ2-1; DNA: TGTGCCAGTAGCGTCTACGGGGAGCAGTTCTTC; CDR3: CASSVYGEQFF
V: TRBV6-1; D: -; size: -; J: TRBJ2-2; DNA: TGTGCCAGCAGTCTGGACTATTCCACCGGGGAGCTGTTTTTT; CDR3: CASSLDYSTGELFF
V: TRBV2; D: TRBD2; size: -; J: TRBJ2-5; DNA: TGTGCCAGCAGTGGCCCTAGCGGCCAAGAGACCCAGTACTTC; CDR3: CASSGPSGQETQYF
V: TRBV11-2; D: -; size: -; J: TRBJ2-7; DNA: TGTGCCAGCAGCTTAGACGTCTATTCCTACGAGCAGTACTTC; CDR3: CASSLDVYSYEQYF
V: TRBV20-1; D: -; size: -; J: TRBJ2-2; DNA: TGCAGTGCTAGAGCGCCAAGGGGAGCCGGGGAGCTGTTTTTT; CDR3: CSARAPRGAGELFF
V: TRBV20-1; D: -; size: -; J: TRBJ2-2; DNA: TGCAGTGCTAGATTTGTGGTACGCGGGGGCCAAAACACCGGGGAGCTGTTTTTT; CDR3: CSARFVVRGGQNTGELFF
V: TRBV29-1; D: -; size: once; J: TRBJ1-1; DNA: TGCAGCGCCCTCCCCCACAGGAACACTGAAGCTTTCTTT; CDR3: CSALPHRNTEAFF
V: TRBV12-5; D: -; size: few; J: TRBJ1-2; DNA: TGTGCTAGTGGTTTCCACCATGGCTACACCTTC; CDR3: CASGFHHGYTF
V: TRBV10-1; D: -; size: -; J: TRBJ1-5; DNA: TGCGCCAGCAGTGACTTGGGAAATAGCAATCAGCCCCAGCATTTT; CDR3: CASSDLGNSNQPQHF
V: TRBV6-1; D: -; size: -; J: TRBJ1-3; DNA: TGTGCCAGCAGTGACCCCGGGACGGCCTCTGGAAACACCATATATTTT; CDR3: CASSDPGTASGNTIYF
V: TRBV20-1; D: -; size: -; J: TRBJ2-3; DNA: TGCAGTGCTGTAAAGGACCCCCCCGACAGCACGCAGTATTTT; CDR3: CSAVKDPPDSTQYF
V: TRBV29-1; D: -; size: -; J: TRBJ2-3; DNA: TGCAGCGTTGGGACAGCCGGGGCGGATACGCAGTATTTT; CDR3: CSVGTAGADTQYF
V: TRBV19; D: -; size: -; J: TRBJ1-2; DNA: TGTGCCAGTAGTAAAGAGGGACCCTATGGCTACACCTTC; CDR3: CASSKEGPYGYTF
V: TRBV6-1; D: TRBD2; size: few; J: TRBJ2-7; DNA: TGTGCCAGCAGCACGGGACTAGACTACGAGCAGTACTTC; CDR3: CASSTGLDYEQYF
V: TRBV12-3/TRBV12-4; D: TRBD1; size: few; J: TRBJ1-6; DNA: TGTGCCAGCAGTCCCGCTCGAGGGGGCGAAGGTTCACCCCTCCACTTT; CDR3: CASSPARGGEGSPLHF
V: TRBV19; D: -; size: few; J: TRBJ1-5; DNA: TGTGCCAGTAGGCGGGACAACTATAGCAATCAGCCCCAGCATTTT; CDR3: CASRRDNYSNQPQHF
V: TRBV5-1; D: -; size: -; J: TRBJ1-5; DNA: TGCGCCAGCAGCTTGAGCGCAGGGGAGGGTCAGCCCCAGCATTTT; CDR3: CASSLSAGEGQPQHF
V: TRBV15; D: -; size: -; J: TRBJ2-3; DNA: TGTGCCACCAGCAGGGGGGCCGGGGCTAGCACAGATACGCAGTATTTT; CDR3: CATSRGAGASTDTQYF
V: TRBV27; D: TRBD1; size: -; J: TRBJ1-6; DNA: TGTGCCAGCAGACCAGGGACAGAAAATAATTCACCCCTCCACTTT; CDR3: CASRPGTENNSPLHF
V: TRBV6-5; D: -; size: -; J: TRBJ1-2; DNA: TGTGCTAGCAGTTACGTGGGGGCTAACTATGGCTACACCTTC; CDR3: CASSYVGANYGYTF
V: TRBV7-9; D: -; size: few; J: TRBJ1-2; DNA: TGTGCCAGCAGCTCCCTCGAGGGGGGTTTTGAGTCTGGCTATGGCTACACCTTC; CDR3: CASSSLEGGFESGYGYTF
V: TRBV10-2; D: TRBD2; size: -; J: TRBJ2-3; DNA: TGCGCCAGCAGTGAGTCCCGGTGGGAGGGCCCCGATACGCAGTATTTT; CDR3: CASSESRWEGPDTQYF
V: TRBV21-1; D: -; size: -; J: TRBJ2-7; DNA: TGTGCCAGCAGCAAAGGCTACGAGCAGTACTTC; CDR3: CASSKGYEQYF
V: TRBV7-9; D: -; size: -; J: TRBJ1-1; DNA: TGTGCCAGCAGCCCAAGGACGGCCAACACTGAAGCTTTCTTT; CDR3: CASSPRTANTEAFF
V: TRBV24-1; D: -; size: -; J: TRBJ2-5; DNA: TGTGCCACCAGTGATAGGGAGACCCAGTACTTC; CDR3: CATSDRETQYF
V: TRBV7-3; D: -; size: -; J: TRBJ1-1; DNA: TGTGCCAGCAGCTTAATTCGCGGCACTGAAGCTTTCTTT; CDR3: CASSLIRGTEAFF
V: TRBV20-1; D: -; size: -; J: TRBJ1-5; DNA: TGCAGTGCTAGTCCCGGGTATAGCAATCAGCCCCAGCATTTT; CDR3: CSASPGYSNQPQHF